The 4 T cell receptor beta chains in this list originate from one sample, sequenced in a study of blood T cell repertoires in COVID-19. The assay was immunoSEQ multiplex PCR, and TCRdb's table has in-frame clones only and misses some. The data show about 60,000 clones, 75% to 95% seen once. The sequencing input was peripheral blood. The receptors were sampled from a human donor with active COVID-19. The donor label of this sample is uncertain.

The chain links TRBV18 to TRBJ1-3, with 7 bases matching TRBD1. CDR3 length equals 15 residues. Germline V gene lookup returns CDR1 KGHSH and CDR2 LQKENI. Trimming took 3 bases from V and 0 from J; bases not matched to a gene: 2. CDR3 residues: CASSPAGGSGNTIYF. The CDR3 bases are TGTGCCAGCTCACCCGCAGGGGGCTCTGGAAACACCATATATTTT.

This rearrangement joins TRBV7-2 to TRBJ1-2; no clear D gene. The length of the CDR3 is 14 residues. V was clipped by 5 bases and J by 1 base, with 11 bases between them. Germline CDR1 is SGHTA and CDR2 is FQGNSA. In DNA, the CDR3 is TGTGCCAGCAGCCCCCCCCGAGTTAACTATGGCTACACCTTC. Translation gives CASSPPRVNYGYTF.

The chain links TRBV12-3 or TRBV12-4 to TRBJ2-1; 8 bases fit TRBD1. The CDR3 extends over 13 amino acids. V lost 6 bases, J lost 11 bases, and 9 bases stayed unmatched. The CDR3 DNA sequence: TGTGCCAGCAGCCCGGGACAGGTTTTAAAGCAGTTCTTC. It encodes CASSPGQVLKQFF.

The chain links TRBV29-1 to TRBJ2-2, with D hard to call. The V end was cut by 5 bases, the J end by 5 bases, with 9 bases between. The CDR3 spans 12 residues. Germline V gene lookup returns CDR1 SQVTM and CDR2 ANQGSEA. The CDR3 region has the DNA TGCAGCGTTTTCCACATGACCGGGGAGCTGTTTTTT. It translates to CSVFHMTGELFF.